A selection of T cell receptor beta chains follows, all from one sample in a study of cytomegalovirus exposure and HLA in healthy donors. Profiling relied on immunoSEQ multiplex PCR, and the TCRdb table lists in-frame clones only, not all of them. The table lists approximately 180,000 clones, 70% to 85% of them singletons. The material sequenced was PBMCs. The source of these receptors is an older woman in good health and CMV-seropositive. Each CDR3 is given with its conserved first and last residue. D genes are given only for firm matches. Part of the rows lack a size; the others show once, few, many or a class for expanded clones.

d_gene	v_gene	abundance	j_gene	CDR3aa	CDR3nt
TRBD1	TRBV5-6	-	TRBJ1-5	CASSWTGDNQPQHF	TGTGCCAGCAGTTGGACAGGGGACAATCAGCCCCAGCATTTT
-	TRBV10-3	-	TRBJ1-4	CAISERRTQNEKLFF	TGTGCCATCAGTGAGCGACGGACTCAAAATGAAAAACTGTTTTTT
-	TRBV19	-	TRBJ1-5	CASSIGQGGNQPQHF	TGTGCCAGTAGTATTGGGCAGGGAGGGAATCAGCCCCAGCATTTT
TRBD1	TRBV5-6	-	TRBJ1-2	CASSWGTVGMHTF	TGTGCCAGCAGCTGGGGGACAGTTGGAATGCACACCTTC
-	TRBV2	-	TRBJ2-7	CASAGQFYEQYF	TGTGCCAGCGCTGGACAGTTCTACGAGCAGTACTTC
TRBD1	TRBV7-2	-	TRBJ1-2	CASSPGQDYGYTF	TGTGCCAGCAGCCCAGGACAGGACTATGGCTACACCTTC
-	TRBV14	-	TRBJ2-5	CASSKNRGETQYF	TGTGCCAGCAGCAAAAATAGGGGTGAGACCCAGTACTTC
-	TRBV6-5	-	TRBJ2-7	CASSYQRLTYEQYF	TGTGCCAGCAGTTACCAGCGCCTCACCTACGAGCAGTACTTC
-	TRBV7-3	-	TRBJ2-1	CASSLFGSSYNEQFF	TGTGCCAGCAGCTTATTCGGGAGCTCCTACAATGAGCAGTTCTTC
-	TRBV28	-	TRBJ2-7	CASSYPLGTSYEQYF	TGTGCCAGCAGTTACCCCCTAGGAACTTCCTACGAGCAGTACTTC
TRBD2	TRBV4-2	-	TRBJ2-1	CASSQDMAGGYNEQFF	TGTGCCAGCAGCCAAGATATGGCGGGGGGCTATAATGAGCAGTTCTTC
-	TRBV2	-	TRBJ2-7	CASSWEQNYEQYF	TGTGCCAGCAGCTGGGAGCAAAACTACGAGCAGTACTTC
TRBD2	TRBV5-1	-	TRBJ2-1	CATSTAGTSASYNEQFF	TGCGCCACCTCGACTGCTGGGACTAGCGCATCCTACAATGAGCAGTTCTTC
-	TRBV2	-	TRBJ2-3	CASSYTDTQYF	TGTGCCAGCAGTTACACAGATACGCAGTATTTT
-	TRBV11-2	-	TRBJ2-5	CASSLQGRQETQYF	TGTGCCAGCAGCTTACAGGGAAGACAAGAGACCCAGTACTTC
TRBD1	TRBV14	-	TRBJ2-4	CASSPTPGQENSQYF	TGTGCCAGCAGCCCTACACCGGGACAGGAAAACAGTCAGTACTTC
TRBD1	TRBV6-1	-	TRBJ2-2	CASSEGTGGAGTGELFF	TGTGCCAGCAGTGAAGGGACAGGGGGCGCGGGCACCGGGGAGCTGTTTTTT
-	TRBV30	-	TRBJ1-1	CAWSRNTANTEAFF	TGTGCCTGGAGTAGGAATACAGCGAACACTGAAGCTTTCTTT
TRBD2	TRBV7-9	few	TRBJ2-7	CASSSPWGGMYEQYF	TGTGCCAGCAGCTCACCTTGGGGGGGAATGTACGAGCAGTACTTC
TRBD1	TRBV11-2	few	TRBJ1-3	CASSLGDRISGNTIYF	TGTGCCAGCAGCTTAGGGGACAGGATCTCTGGAAACACCATATATTTT
-	TRBV27	-	TRBJ1-2	CASSLRGYGYTF	TGTGCCAGCAGCCTCAGGGGATATGGCTACACCTTC
TRBD1	TRBV27	-	TRBJ1-2	CASSLSGGQGSGYTF	TGTGCCAGCAGTTTATCGGGGGGACAGGGCTCTGGCTACACCTTC
-	TRBV11-1	-	TRBJ2-2	CASSEATNTGELFF	TGTGCCAGCAGTGAGGCTACGAACACCGGGGAGCTGTTTTTT
TRBD2	TRBV29-1	-	TRBJ2-5	CSGWASGGVETQYF	TGCAGCGGATGGGCTAGCGGGGGGGTAGAGACCCAGTACTTC
TRBD1	TRBV10-2	-	TRBJ2-7	CASNGQASYEQYF	TGCGCCAGCAACGGACAGGCGTCCTACGAGCAGTACTTC
-	TRBV19	-	TRBJ2-7	CASSIQGGSYEQYF	TGTGCCAGTAGTATCCAGGGGGGCTCCTACGAGCAGTACTTC
-	TRBV7-9	-	TRBJ1-3	CASSWLGGTGNTIYF	TGTGCCAGCAGCTGGTTGGGGGGTACTGGAAACACCATATATTTT
TRBD2	TRBV9	-	TRBJ2-1	CASSLLAGGGNEQFF	TGTGCCAGCAGCCTTCTAGCGGGAGGGGGGAATGAGCAGTTCTTC
-	TRBV7-3	-	TRBJ1-2	CASSLGQNYGYTF	TGTGCCAGCAGCTTAGGGCAGAACTATGGCTACACCTTC
-	TRBV6-6	once	TRBJ2-1	CASSYRVADNEQFF	TGTGCCAGCAGTTACCGGGTAGCGGACAATGAGCAGTTCTTC
TRBD1	TRBV6-1	-	TRBJ2-7	CASTWTGSSYEQYF	TGTGCCAGCACCTGGACAGGGAGCTCCTACGAGCAGTACTTC